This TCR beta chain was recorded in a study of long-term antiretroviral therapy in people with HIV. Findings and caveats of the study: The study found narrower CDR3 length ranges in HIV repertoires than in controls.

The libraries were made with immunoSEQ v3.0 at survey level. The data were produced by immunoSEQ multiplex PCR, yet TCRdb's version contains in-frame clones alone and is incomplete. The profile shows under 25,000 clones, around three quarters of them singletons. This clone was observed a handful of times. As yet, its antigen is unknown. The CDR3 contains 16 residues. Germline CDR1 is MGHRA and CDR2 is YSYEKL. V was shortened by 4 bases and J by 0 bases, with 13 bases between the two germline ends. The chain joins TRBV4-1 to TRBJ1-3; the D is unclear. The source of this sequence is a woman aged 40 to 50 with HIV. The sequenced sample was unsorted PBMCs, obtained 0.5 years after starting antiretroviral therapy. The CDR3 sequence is CASSRVDVLSGNTIYF. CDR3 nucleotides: TGCGCCAGCAGCCGAGTGGACGTCCTCTCTGGAAACACCATATATTTT.